This T cell receptor beta chain came from a study of T cell repertoires in ileal Crohn's disease. Roughly 470 nanograms of biopsy DNA per sample underwent TCRB immunosequencing. Assay: immunoSEQ multiplex PCR; the TCRdb copy retains only in-frame clones and omits some. The sample carries almost 4,000 clones, around 80% recorded once. The time point is: neoterminal ileum biopsy at postoperative endoscopy, about 6 months after surgery. Germline V lookup: CDR1 LNHNV, CDR2 YYDKDF (reference sequence). V trimming: 0 bases; J trimming: 2 bases; junction bases outside the gene matches: 7. The CDR3 has 17 amino acids.

Sequenced: ileal tissue. The sequence derives from an adult with Crohn's disease. The V call is TRBV15, the J call TRBJ2-1; 7 nucleotides match TRBD1. Here the CDR3 DNA reads TGTGCCACCAGCAGAGATTATGGGCAGGGGGCCTACAATGAGCAGTTCTTC. Translating gives CATSRDYGQGAYNEQFF.